Listed below are T cell receptor beta chains from one sample, sequenced in a study of cytotoxic CD8 clonotypes in ibrutinib-treated CLL. Clones were read by immunoSEQ multiplex PCR, and TCRdb kept only the in-frame ones, dropping some. The table has around 40,000 clones, 70% to 80% seen once. The material sequenced was PBMCs, taken at disease progression, from a patient treated with ibrutinib. These receptors were obtained from a human donor with chronic lymphocytic leukemia. The CDR3 runs from the conserved cysteine through the conserved F or W. The order of the fields is D gene, clone size, J gene, CDR3 length, V gene, CDR3 DNA, CDR3 protein. D genes are given only for firm matches. The size of a clone is reported for some rows only, either as once, few or many, or as a class for expanded clones.

NA,few,TRBJ2-5,15,TRBV27,TGTGCCAGCAGTTTACGAGGACCAACAGGAGAGACCCAGTACTTC,CASSLRGPTGETQYF
NA,NA,TRBJ2-2,14,TRBV7-7,TGTGCTAGCAGCTCAGGGGCAAACACCGGGGAGCTGTTTTTT,CASSSGANTGELFF
NA,few,TRBJ2-7,13,TRBV11-3,TGTGCCAGCAGCCAGCAGGGTAGCGGCGAGCAGTACTTC,CASSQQGSGEQYF
TRBD1,NA,TRBJ2-2,14,TRBV5-8,TGTGCCAGCAGCCAACAGGGGGTCACCGGGGAGCTGTTTTTT,CASSQQGVTGELFF
NA,NA,TRBJ1-1,14,TRBV2,TGTGCCAGCAGTGATTGGGGGGGTCGCACTGAAGCTTTCTTT,CASSDWGGRTEAFF
TRBD1,few,TRBJ1-6,16,TRBV5-1,TGCGCCAGCAGCTTGGCACCGGGACAGCGAACTTCACCCCTCCACTTT,CASSLAPGQRTSPLHF
TRBD2,NA,TRBJ2-2,13,TRBV10-1,TGCGCCAGCAGTGAGCAGCGGGAAGGGGAGCTGTTTTTT,CASSEQREGELFF
TRBD1,NA,TRBJ2-5,15,TRBV6-6,TGTGCCAGCAGTCCACAGGGGGCGCCCCGGGAGACCCAGTACTTC,CASSPQGAPRETQYF
TRBD1,NA,TRBJ1-6,19,TRBV5-6,TGTGCCAGCAGCCGACTCCGGACAGGGGGGAACTTTAATAATTCACCCCTCCACTTT,CASSRLRTGGNFNNSPLHF
TRBD2,NA,TRBJ2-2,15,TRBV11-3,TGTGCCAGCACCTTGGGGAGGGGTTCCGCCGGGGAGCTGTTTTTT,CASTLGRGSAGELFF
NA,NA,TRBJ2-5,15,TRBV6-5,TGTGCCAGCAGCAGGGCCTCGATTGGGGGCGAGACCCAGTACTTC,CASSRASIGGETQYF
TRBD1,NA,TRBJ1-4,16,TRBV11-2,TGTGCCAGCAGCTTGGACAGGGTGGCAACTAATGAAAAACTGTTTTTT,CASSLDRVATNEKLFF
NA,NA,TRBJ2-7,14,TRBV6-5,TGTGCCAGCAGCCGGGGGTCGACTTCCGGCGAGCAGTACTTC,CASSRGSTSGEQYF
TRBD2,NA,TRBJ2-5,15,TRBV5-1,TGCGCCAGCAGCTCTGGAGTACTAGCGGAGGAGACCCAGTACTTC,CASSSGVLAEETQYF
NA,few,TRBJ1-1,13,TRBV15,TGTGCCACCAGGCAGGCCGACTACACTGAAGCTTTCTTT,CATRQADYTEAFF
TRBD2,few,TRBJ2-5,18,TRBV11-2,TGTGCCAGCAGCTTAGGAATTAGCGGGGGGAAGTACCAAGAGACCCAGTACTTC,CASSLGISGGKYQETQYF
TRBD1,NA,TRBJ1-4,17,TRBV11-2,TGTGCCAGCAGCTTAGGGGCCAGGGGGGGAACTAATGAAAAACTGTTTTTT,CASSLGARGGTNEKLFF
TRBD1,few,TRBJ2-3,15,TRBV5-8,TGTGCCAGCAGCTTGGGGGACAGGGGGGCAGATACGCAGTATTTT,CASSLGDRGADTQYF
TRBD2,once,TRBJ2-1,15,TRBV7-7,TGTGCTAGCAGCTCCAATAGCGGGGGGGCTTGGGAGCAGTTCTTC,CASSSNSGGAWEQFF
NA,NA,TRBJ2-5,14,TRBV5-1,TGCGCCAGCAGCTTGGCAGGCTTGGAAGAGACCCAGTACTTC,CASSLAGLEETQYF
NA,NA,TRBJ2-3,15,TRBV4-1,TGCGCCAGCAGCCAAGATCCGGGGGGACAAGATACGCAGTATTTT,CASSQDPGGQDTQYF
NA,NA,TRBJ1-6,14,TRBV9,TGTGCCAGCAGCGTGCAAGGGGACCTTTCACCCCTCCACTTT,CASSVQGDLSPLHF
NA,NA,TRBJ2-7,12,TRBV2,TGTGCCAGCGTTGACAGGTGGTACGAGCAGTACTTC,CASVDRWYEQYF
NA,few,TRBJ2-1,16,TRBV5-1,TGCGCCAGCAGCCTGGGCCCGGGGGTCTCAGGGGATGAGCAGTTCTTC,CASSLGPGVSGDEQFF
TRBD1,NA,TRBJ1-6,13,TRBV6-1,TGTGCCAGCATTCTACAGGGGAATTCACCCCTCCACTTT,CASILQGNSPLHF
TRBD1,NA,TRBJ1-5,17,TRBV19,TGTGCCAGTAGTATAGGGATATCGAACAGGGGTAATCAGCCCCAGCATTTT,CASSIGISNRGNQPQHF
NA,NA,TRBJ1-6,16,TRBV5-6,TGTGCCAGCAGTCGAAGGTCAGGCTCCGGAGGTTCACCCCTCCACTTT,CASSRRSGSGGSPLHF
TRBD1,NA,TRBJ1-3,13,TRBV2,TGTGCCAGCAGTGGGGACAGTGGAAACACCATATATTTT,CASSGDSGNTIYF
NA,NA,TRBJ1-6,14,TRBV6-5,TGTGCCAGCAGGCTGGGCCCACCTGAGGGTCCCCTCCACTTT,CASRLGPPEGPLHF
NA,NA,TRBJ2-5,16,TRBV19,TGTGCCACCCGCTTACCCCTCGGCTGGGCCCCAGAGACCCAGTACTTC,CATRLPLGWAPETQYF
TRBD1,once,TRBJ1-2,16,TRBV5-1,TGCGCCAGCAGGCCCGGGACAGGGCGGGGTAACTATGGCTACACCTTC,CASRPGTGRGNYGYTF
TRBD1,NA,TRBJ1-5,18,TRBV4-1,TGCGCCAGCAGCCAAGATCGTCAGGGGGGGTATAGCAATCAGCCCCAGCATTTT,CASSQDRQGGYSNQPQHF
NA,few,TRBJ2-1,14,TRBV29-1,TGCAGCGTACTGGTGCAGGGGTACTACAATGAGCAGTTCTTC,CSVLVQGYYNEQFF
TRBD2,few,TRBJ2-5,17,TRBV10-3,TGTGCCATCAGTGATCTTAGCGGGGGGACCTTACAAGAGACCCAGTACTTC,CAISDLSGGTLQETQYF
NA,NA,TRBJ2-7,14,TRBV5-6,TGTGCCAGCAGCTTGGTGGCAGGGTCGGACGAGCAGTACTTC,CASSLVAGSDEQYF
NA,once,TRBJ2-7,14,TRBV5-1,TGCGCCAGCAGCTTGGTCGGCTCTTGGGATGAGCAGTACTTC,CASSLVGSWDEQYF
NA,once,TRBJ2-5,12,TRBV19,TGTGCCACCCGCTCAGGGGCTGGGACCCAGTACTTC,CATRSGAGTQYF
TRBD1,few,TRBJ2-3,15,TRBV13,TGTGCCAGCGCTGTGGGACAGGGAGGAGGAGATACGCAGTATTTT,CASAVGQGGGDTQYF
NA,NA,TRBJ2-1,13,TRBV29-1,TGCAGCGTTGGGTACGGATTTTCAAATGAGCAGTTCTTC,CSVGYGFSNEQFF
NA,NA,TRBJ2-3,14,TRBV15,TGTGCCACCAGCAGACGGATGACTGGCGATACGCAGTATTTT,CATSRRMTGDTQYF
TRBD2,NA,TRBJ2-3,18,TRBV5-1,TGCGCCAGCAGCTTGGTCGGTAGCGGGGGGGCCATCACAGATACGCAGTATTTT,CASSLVGSGGAITDTQYF
NA,NA,TRBJ2-2,15,TRBV13,TGTGCCAGCAGCCCAAAAGAACGTTTGGGCGGGGAGCTGTTTTTT,CASSPKERLGGELFF
TRBD2,NA,TRBJ2-3,14,TRBV6-6,TGTGCCAGCAGAGCCGGGACTACTTCTCTTACGCAGTATTTT,CASRAGTTSLTQYF
TRBD1,NA,TRBJ1-1,13,TRBV10-3,TGTGCCATCCTTGAAACAGGGGGCTCTGAAGCTTTCTTT,CAILETGGSEAFF
NA,NA,TRBJ2-7,15,TRBV6-1,TGTGCCAGCACTTCCGGGGGGCTAGCCTCCTACGAGCAGTACTTC,CASTSGGLASYEQYF
TRBD1,NA,TRBJ1-5,15,TRBV15,TGTGCCACCCGAGGTGGGACAGGGGATCATCAGCCCCAGCATTTT,CATRGGTGDHQPQHF
NA,few,TRBJ1-3,15,TRBV7-9,TGTGCCAGCAGCCTAATAGCGTCCAAGGGAAACACCATATATTTT,CASSLIASKGNTIYF
NA,NA,TRBJ2-3,17,TRBV6-1,TGTGCCAGCAGTGAAAGGTCCGGGGGACAGCGCACAGATACGCAGTATTTT,CASSERSGGQRTDTQYF
TRBD2,NA,TRBJ2-5,14,TRBV4-2,TGTGCCAGCAGCCAAGAGCGGGGGTGGGAGACCCAGTACTTC,CASSQERGWETQYF
NA,NA,TRBJ1-6,15,TRBV5-4,TGTGCCAGCAGTGCGGAACTCCTGAGCGATTCACCCCTCCACTTT,CASSAELLSDSPLHF
NA,few,TRBJ1-6,15,TRBV7-9,TGTGCCAGCAGCCACAGAAGCTCCTATAATTCACCCCTCCACTTT,CASSHRSSYNSPLHF